Listed below are T cell receptor beta chains from one sample, sequenced in a study of cytomegalovirus exposure and HLA in healthy donors. Some clones are missing from TCRdb's copy, which holds only in-frame ones; the method was immunoSEQ multiplex PCR. The data hold more than 90,000 clones, with around 83% observed a single time. The specimen sequenced was PBMCs. All receptors derive from a man between 25 and 39 years old in good health and CMV-seronegative. Each CDR3 is given with its conserved first and last residue. Expanded clones are given a class, and other clones once, few, many or no size at all.

V gene: TRBV4-2
clone size: .
CDR3 length: 15
J gene: TRBJ2-5
CDR3 protein: CASSQAGSIGETQYF

V gene: TRBV9
clone size: .
CDR3 length: 15
J gene: TRBJ2-1
CDR3 protein: CASSVAGGFYNEQFF

V gene: TRBV9
clone size: .
CDR3 length: 14
J gene: TRBJ2-7
CDR3 protein: CASSVGRGWDEQYF

V gene: TRBV7-2
clone size: .
CDR3 length: 14
J gene: TRBJ2-3
CDR3 protein: CASSLDRGTDTQYF

V gene: TRBV7-9
clone size: .
CDR3 length: 15
J gene: TRBJ2-1
CDR3 protein: CASSLGGGAYNEQFF

V gene: TRBV30
clone size: .
CDR3 length: 13
J gene: TRBJ2-3
CDR3 protein: CAWSSLDTDTQYF

V gene: TRBV7-8
clone size: .
CDR3 length: 16
J gene: TRBJ2-2
CDR3 protein: CASTPRGGANTGELFF

V gene: TRBV7-3
clone size: few
CDR3 length: 16
J gene: TRBJ1-5
CDR3 protein: CASSLGLGQINQPQHF

V gene: TRBV7-3
clone size: .
CDR3 length: 14
J gene: TRBJ2-3
CDR3 protein: CASSPTSGADTQYF

V gene: TRBV6-4
clone size: .
CDR3 length: 12
J gene: TRBJ2-1
CDR3 protein: CASSEGTGKQFF

V gene: TRBV7-2
clone size: once
CDR3 length: 11
J gene: TRBJ1-6
CDR3 protein: CASSFSDILHF

V gene: TRBV19
clone size: .
CDR3 length: 13
J gene: TRBJ1-1
CDR3 protein: CASSPSGPPKSFF

V gene: TRBV4-3
clone size: .
CDR3 length: 17
J gene: TRBJ2-3
CDR3 protein: CASSPGASGPSTDTQYF

V gene: TRBV28
clone size: .
CDR3 length: 20
J gene: TRBJ2-7
CDR3 protein: CASSSSTTPGLGTGAYEQYF

V gene: TRBV7-2
clone size: .
CDR3 length: 15
J gene: TRBJ2-7
CDR3 protein: CASSPSGRAFHEQYF

V gene: TRBV5-4
clone size: .
CDR3 length: 15
J gene: TRBJ2-1
CDR3 protein: CASSLAVSGGHEQFF

V gene: TRBV15
clone size: .
CDR3 length: 12
J gene: TRBJ2-1
CDR3 protein: CATSLGEGEQFF

V gene: TRBV7-2
clone size: .
CDR3 length: 16
J gene: TRBJ2-7
CDR3 protein: CASSFDGSSSSYEQYF

V gene: TRBV7-3
clone size: .
CDR3 length: 14
J gene: TRBJ2-7
CDR3 protein: CASSLSRDNYEQYF

V gene: TRBV2
clone size: .
CDR3 length: 16
J gene: TRBJ2-1
CDR3 protein: CASRERLAGSYNEQFF

V gene: TRBV19
clone size: .
CDR3 length: 14
J gene: TRBJ2-3
CDR3 protein: CASNGAGRTDTQYF

V gene: TRBV9
clone size: .
CDR3 length: 13
J gene: TRBJ1-1
CDR3 protein: CASSGGGGTEAFF

V gene: TRBV18
clone size: .
CDR3 length: 15
J gene: TRBJ2-2
CDR3 protein: CASSPSGGSGGELFF

V gene: TRBV7-9
clone size: many
CDR3 length: 15
J gene: TRBJ1-4
CDR3 protein: CASSLGRGSSEKLFF

V gene: TRBV13
clone size: .
CDR3 length: 18
J gene: TRBJ2-7
CDR3 protein: CASSFASRTGGISYEQYF

V gene: TRBV29-1
clone size: .
CDR3 length: 13
J gene: TRBJ1-2
CDR3 protein: CSVEDREDYGYTF

V gene: TRBV6-1
clone size: few
CDR3 length: 15
J gene: TRBJ2-1
CDR3 protein: CASSLPGTGINEQFF

V gene: TRBV10-3
clone size: .
CDR3 length: 14
J gene: TRBJ2-3
CDR3 protein: CAIRPGQGPDTQYF

V gene: TRBV7-9
clone size: once
CDR3 length: 13
J gene: TRBJ1-1
CDR3 protein: CASSSGGSFEAFF

V gene: TRBV28
clone size: .
CDR3 length: 15
J gene: TRBJ2-1
CDR3 protein: CASRWTGQGYNEQFF

V gene: TRBV2
clone size: once
CDR3 length: 14
J gene: TRBJ2-5
CDR3 protein: CASSAREVGETQYF

V gene: TRBV13
clone size: few
CDR3 length: 16
J gene: TRBJ2-7
CDR3 protein: CASTDSRRGALSEQYF

V gene: TRBV6-6
clone size: .
CDR3 length: 14
J gene: TRBJ2-7
CDR3 protein: CASSPRTVTYEQYF

V gene: TRBV29-1
clone size: .
CDR3 length: 12
J gene: TRBJ2-7
CDR3 protein: CSVCRDSYEQYF

V gene: TRBV4-1
clone size: .
CDR3 length: 12
J gene: TRBJ1-4
CDR3 protein: CASSQTGEKLFF

V gene: TRBV7-8
clone size: .
CDR3 length: 16
J gene: TRBJ1-5
CDR3 protein: CASSTLDRVKRQPQHF

V gene: TRBV12-2
clone size: .
CDR3 length: 17
J gene: TRBJ1-4
CDR3 protein: CASRPAGRGATNEKLFF

V gene: TRBV2
clone size: .
CDR3 length: 11
J gene: TRBJ2-7
CDR3 protein: CASSETHEQYF

V gene: TRBV4-3
clone size: .
CDR3 length: 13
J gene: TRBJ2-5
CDR3 protein: CASSQEGQGTQYF

V gene: TRBV5-4
clone size: .
CDR3 length: 15
J gene: TRBJ2-7
CDR3 protein: CASSLAGTSAYEQYF

V gene: TRBV7-9
clone size: few
CDR3 length: 15
J gene: TRBJ1-1
CDR3 protein: CASSLDSGVVPEAFF

V gene: TRBV10-1
clone size: .
CDR3 length: 14
J gene: TRBJ1-5
CDR3 protein: CASSPTEWGQPQHF

V gene: TRBV10-3
clone size: .
CDR3 length: 18
J gene: TRBJ1-6
CDR3 protein: CAISESSTGGEINSPLHF

V gene: TRBV7-7
clone size: .
CDR3 length: 14
J gene: TRBJ2-1
CDR3 protein: CASSDRLLAGVKFF

V gene: TRBV27
clone size: .
CDR3 length: 15
J gene: TRBJ2-3
CDR3 protein: CASSLYRGDTDTQYF

V gene: TRBV6-5
clone size: .
CDR3 length: 15
J gene: TRBJ2-7
CDR3 protein: CASSNAGTGSYEQYF

V gene: TRBV5-1
clone size: .
CDR3 length: 15
J gene: TRBJ1-1
CDR3 protein: CASSSGDSGGAEAFF

V gene: TRBV29-1
clone size: .
CDR3 length: 14
J gene: TRBJ2-7
CDR3 protein: CSGGSGQGVYEQYF

V gene: TRBV25-1
clone size: .
CDR3 length: 15
J gene: TRBJ2-3
CDR3 protein: CASSEWETGPLAQYF

V gene: TRBV7-2
clone size: .
CDR3 length: 15
J gene: TRBJ1-5
CDR3 protein: CASSPGTGPYQPQHF

V gene: TRBV7-9
clone size: .
CDR3 length: 14
J gene: TRBJ2-3
CDR3 protein: CASSLVASTDTQYF

V gene: TRBV6-1
clone size: medium-sized
CDR3 length: 12
J gene: TRBJ2-1
CDR3 protein: CASSQTRQDGVF

V gene: TRBV9
clone size: .
CDR3 length: 13
J gene: TRBJ2-1
CDR3 protein: CASSGYPGNEQFF

V gene: TRBV30
clone size: once
CDR3 length: 17
J gene: TRBJ2-7
CDR3 protein: CAWNHLLGTGTSYEQYF